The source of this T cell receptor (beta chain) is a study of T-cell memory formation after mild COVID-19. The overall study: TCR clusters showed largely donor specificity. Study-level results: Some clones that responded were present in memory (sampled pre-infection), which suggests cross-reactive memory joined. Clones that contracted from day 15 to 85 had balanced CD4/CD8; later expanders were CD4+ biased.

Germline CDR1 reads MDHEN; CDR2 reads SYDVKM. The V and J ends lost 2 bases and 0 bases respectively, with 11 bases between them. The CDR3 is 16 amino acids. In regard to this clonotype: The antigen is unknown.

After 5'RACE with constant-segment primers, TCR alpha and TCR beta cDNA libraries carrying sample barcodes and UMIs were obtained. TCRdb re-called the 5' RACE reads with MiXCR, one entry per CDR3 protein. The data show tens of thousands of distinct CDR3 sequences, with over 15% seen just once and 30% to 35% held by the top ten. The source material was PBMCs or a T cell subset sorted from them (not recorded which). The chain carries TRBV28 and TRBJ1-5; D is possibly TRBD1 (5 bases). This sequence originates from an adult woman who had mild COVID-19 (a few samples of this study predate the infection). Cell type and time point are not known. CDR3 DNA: TGTGCCAGCAGTTTAATGACAGAATATAGCAATCAGCCCCAGCATTTT. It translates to CASSLMTEYSNQPQHF.